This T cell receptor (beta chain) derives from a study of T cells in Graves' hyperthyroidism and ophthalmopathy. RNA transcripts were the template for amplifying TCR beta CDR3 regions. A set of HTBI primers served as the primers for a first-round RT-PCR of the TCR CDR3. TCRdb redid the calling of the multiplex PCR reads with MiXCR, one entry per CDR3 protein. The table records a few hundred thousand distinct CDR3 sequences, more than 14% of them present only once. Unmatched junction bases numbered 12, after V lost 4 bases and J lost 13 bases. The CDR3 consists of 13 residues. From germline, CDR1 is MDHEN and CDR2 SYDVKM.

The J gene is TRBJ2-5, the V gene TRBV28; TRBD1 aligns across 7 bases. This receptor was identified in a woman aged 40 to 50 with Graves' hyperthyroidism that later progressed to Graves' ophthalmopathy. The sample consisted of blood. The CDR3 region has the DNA TGTGCCAGCAGTTCTACGGGACAGCCCGCGGGGTACTTC. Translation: CASSSTGQPAGYF.